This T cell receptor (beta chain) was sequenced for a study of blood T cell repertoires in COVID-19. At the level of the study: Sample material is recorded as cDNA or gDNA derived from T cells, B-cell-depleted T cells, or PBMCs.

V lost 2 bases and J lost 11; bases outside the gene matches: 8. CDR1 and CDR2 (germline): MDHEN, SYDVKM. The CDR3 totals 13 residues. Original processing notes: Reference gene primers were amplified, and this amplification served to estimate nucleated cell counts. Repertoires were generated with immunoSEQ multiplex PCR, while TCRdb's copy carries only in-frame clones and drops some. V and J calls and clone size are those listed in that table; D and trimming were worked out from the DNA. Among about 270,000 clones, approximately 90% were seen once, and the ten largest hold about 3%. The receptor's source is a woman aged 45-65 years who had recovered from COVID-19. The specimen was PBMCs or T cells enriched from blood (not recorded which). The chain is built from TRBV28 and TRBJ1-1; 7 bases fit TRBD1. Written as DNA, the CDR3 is TGTGCCAGCAGTTTACCCACAGGGGCTGGCGCTTTCTTT. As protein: CASSLPTGAGAFF.